The sequence of this T cell receptor (beta chain) was determined in a study of Tregs in tolerant kidney transplant recipients. General study points: The most relevant donor-specific Treg TCRbeta repertoire apparently came from expansion with activated donor B cells.

Remarks on this clone: Its antigen is not identified.

Libraries were prepared by immunoSEQ multiplex PCR; TCRdb keeps only in-frame clonotypes and omits some of them. The sample shows about 100,000 clones, nearly 90% of them seen only once. The germline CDR1 and CDR2 sequences are LNHDA and SQIVND (reference sequence). Deletions cut 10 bases from V and 4 bases from J, with 14 bases between. The CDR3 is made up of 13 amino acids. This material consisted of CD4+ T cells from blood, taken before the transplant. The source of this sequence is a human donor who received a combined kidney and bone marrow transplant. The V and J genes are TRBV19 and TRBJ2-1, with D possibly TRBD2 on 5 matching bases. The CDR3 reads CATLGPGYNEQFF. The CDR3 DNA reads as TGTGCCACCCTCGGACCGGGGTACAATGAGCAGTTCTTC.